This TCR beta chain was sequenced in a study of blood T cells in healthy people across ages. Overall study findings and caveats: Diversity was estimated from one million T cells, and these estimates were considered underestimates.

A sample-barcoded 5' primer and a J-beta primer mix were used in a second PCR of about 6 to 11 cycles. TCRdb re-called the 5' RACE reads with MiXCR, one entry per CDR3 protein. The sample has 1.5 million to 2 million distinct CDR3 sequences; around 36% are singletons. V lost 8 bases, J lost 0 bases, and 10 bases lay in between. This CDR3 spans 13 amino acids. Germline CDR1 reads MNHEY; CDR2 reads SMNVEV (reference sequence). Details on this clonotype: What it binds is not known.

This clonotype originated in a young woman in good health. Sequencing input: blood. The chain is built from TRBV27 and TRBJ2-5, with D unclear. CDR3 sequence reads: CASDAPYQETQYF. The CDR3 region has the DNA TGTGCCAGCGACGCCCCGTACCAAGAGACCCAGTACTTC.